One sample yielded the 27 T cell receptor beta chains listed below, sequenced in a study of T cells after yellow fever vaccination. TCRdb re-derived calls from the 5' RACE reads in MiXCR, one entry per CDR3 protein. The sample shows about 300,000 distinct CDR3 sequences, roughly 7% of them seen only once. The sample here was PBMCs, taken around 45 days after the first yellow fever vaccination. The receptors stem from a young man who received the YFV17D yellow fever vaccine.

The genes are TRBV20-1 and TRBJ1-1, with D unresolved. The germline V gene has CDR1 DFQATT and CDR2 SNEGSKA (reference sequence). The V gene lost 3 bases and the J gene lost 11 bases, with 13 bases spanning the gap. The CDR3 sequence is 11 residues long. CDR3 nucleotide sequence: TGCAGTGCTAGCCGCCAGCTTGACGCTTTCTTT. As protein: CSASRQLDAFF.

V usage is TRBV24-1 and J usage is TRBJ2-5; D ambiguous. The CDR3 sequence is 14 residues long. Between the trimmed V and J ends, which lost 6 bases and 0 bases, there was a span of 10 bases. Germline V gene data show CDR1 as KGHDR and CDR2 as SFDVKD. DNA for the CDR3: TGTGCCACCAGTCGGCGGAGAAACCAAGAGACCCAGTACTTC. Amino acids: CATSRRRNQETQYF.

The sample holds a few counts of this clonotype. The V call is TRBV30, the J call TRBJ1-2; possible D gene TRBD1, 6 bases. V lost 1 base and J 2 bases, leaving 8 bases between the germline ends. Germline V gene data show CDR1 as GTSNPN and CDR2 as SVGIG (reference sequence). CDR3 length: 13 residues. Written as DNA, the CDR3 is TGTGCCTGGAGTGGAGGGGGAAACTATGGCTACACCTTC. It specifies CAWSGGGNYGYTF.

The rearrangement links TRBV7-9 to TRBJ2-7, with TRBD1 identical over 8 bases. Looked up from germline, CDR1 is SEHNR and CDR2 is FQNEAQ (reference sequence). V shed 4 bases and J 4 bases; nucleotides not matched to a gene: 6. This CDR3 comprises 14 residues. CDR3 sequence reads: CASSWTGPLYEQYF. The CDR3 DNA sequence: TGTGCCAGCAGCTGGACAGGGCCCTTATACGAGCAGTACTTC. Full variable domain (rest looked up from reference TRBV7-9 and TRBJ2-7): DTGVSQNPRHKITKRGQNVTFRCDPISEHNRLYWYRQTLGQGPEFLTYFQNEAQLEKSRLLSDRFSAERPKGSFSTLEIQRTEQGDSAMYLCASSWTGPLYEQYFGPGTRLTVT.

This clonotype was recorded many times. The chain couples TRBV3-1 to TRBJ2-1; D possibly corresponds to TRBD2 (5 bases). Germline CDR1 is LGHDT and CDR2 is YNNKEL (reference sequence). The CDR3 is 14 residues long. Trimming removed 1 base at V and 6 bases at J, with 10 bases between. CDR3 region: CASSQGLEGNEQFF. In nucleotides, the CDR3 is TGTGCCAGCAGCCAAGGGCTAGAGGGCAATGAGCAGTTCTTC.

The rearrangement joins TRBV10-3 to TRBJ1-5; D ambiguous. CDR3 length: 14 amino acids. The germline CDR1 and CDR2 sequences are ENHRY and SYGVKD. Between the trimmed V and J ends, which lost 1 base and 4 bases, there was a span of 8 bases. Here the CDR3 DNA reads TGTGCCATCAGTGAGTTGGGGAATAATCAGCCCCAGCATTTT. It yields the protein CAISELGNNQPQHF.

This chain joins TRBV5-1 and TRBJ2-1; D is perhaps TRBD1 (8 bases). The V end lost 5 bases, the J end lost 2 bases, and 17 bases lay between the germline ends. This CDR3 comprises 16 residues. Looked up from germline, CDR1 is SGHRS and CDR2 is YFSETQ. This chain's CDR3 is CASRRTGGATYNEQFF. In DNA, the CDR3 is TGCGCCAGCAGGCGAACAGGGGGGGCCACCTACAATGAGCAGTTCTTC.

CDR3 in amino acids: CASSRIIENTGELFF. The CDR3 bases are TGCGCCAGCAGCCGAATCATCGAGAACACCGGGGAGCTGTTTTTT. The V gene is TRBV4-3, the J gene TRBJ2-2; D call uncertain. Deletions cut 4 bases from V and 1 base from J, with 10 bases between. Germline CDR1 LGHNA, CDR2 YSLEER. The CDR3 runs 15 residues.

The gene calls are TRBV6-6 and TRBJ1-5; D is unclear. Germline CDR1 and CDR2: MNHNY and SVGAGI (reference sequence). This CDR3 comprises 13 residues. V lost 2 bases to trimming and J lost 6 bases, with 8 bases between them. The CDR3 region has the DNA TGTGCCAGCAGTTACAGGGTTGGTCAGCCCCAGCATTTT. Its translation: CASSYRVGQPQHF.

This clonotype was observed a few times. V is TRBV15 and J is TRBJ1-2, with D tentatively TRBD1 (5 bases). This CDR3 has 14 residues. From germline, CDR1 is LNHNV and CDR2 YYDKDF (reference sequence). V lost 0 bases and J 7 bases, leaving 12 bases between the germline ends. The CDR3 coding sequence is TGTGCCACCAGCAGAGATCCCGGGGCGGGTGGCTACACCTTC. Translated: CATSRDPGAGGYTF.

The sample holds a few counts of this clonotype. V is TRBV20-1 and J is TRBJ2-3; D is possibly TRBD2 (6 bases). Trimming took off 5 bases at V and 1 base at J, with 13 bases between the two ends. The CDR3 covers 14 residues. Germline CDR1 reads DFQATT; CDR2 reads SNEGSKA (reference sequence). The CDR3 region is CSARDSWGTDTQYF. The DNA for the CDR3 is TGCAGTGCTCGGGACTCCTGGGGCACAGATACGCAGTATTTT.

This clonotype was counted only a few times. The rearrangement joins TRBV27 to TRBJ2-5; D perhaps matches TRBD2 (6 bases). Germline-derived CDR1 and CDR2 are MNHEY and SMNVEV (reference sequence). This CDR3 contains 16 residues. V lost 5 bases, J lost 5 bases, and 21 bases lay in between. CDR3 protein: CASSPRWEAGRETQYF. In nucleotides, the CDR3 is TGTGCCAGCAGTCCCCGATGGGAGGCGGGGAGGGAGACCCAGTACTTC.

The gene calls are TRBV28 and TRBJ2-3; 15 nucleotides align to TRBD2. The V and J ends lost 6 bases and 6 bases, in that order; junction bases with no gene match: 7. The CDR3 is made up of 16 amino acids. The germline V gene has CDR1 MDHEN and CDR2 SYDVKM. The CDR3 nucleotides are TGTGCCAGCAGACCTGGACTAGCGGGGGGGCAGGATACGCAGTATTTT. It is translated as CASRPGLAGGQDTQYF.

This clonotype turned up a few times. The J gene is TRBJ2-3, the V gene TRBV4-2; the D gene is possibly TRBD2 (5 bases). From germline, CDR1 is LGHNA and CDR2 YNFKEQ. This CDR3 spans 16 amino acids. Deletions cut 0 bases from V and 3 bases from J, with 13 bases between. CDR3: CASSQENDSGTDTQYF. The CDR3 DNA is TGTGCCAGCAGCCAAGAAAACGATTCGGGGACAGATACGCAGTATTTT.

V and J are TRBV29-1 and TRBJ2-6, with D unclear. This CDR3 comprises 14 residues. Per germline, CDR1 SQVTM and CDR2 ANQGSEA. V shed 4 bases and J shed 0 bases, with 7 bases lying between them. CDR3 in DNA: TGCAGCGTTGGCGTACTCTCTGGGGCCAACGTCCTGACTTTC. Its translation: CSVGVLSGANVLTF.

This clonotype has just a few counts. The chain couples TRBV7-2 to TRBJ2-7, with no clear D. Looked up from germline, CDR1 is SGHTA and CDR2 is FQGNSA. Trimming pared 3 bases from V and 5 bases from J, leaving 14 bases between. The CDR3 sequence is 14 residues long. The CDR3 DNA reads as TGTGCCAGCAGCTTTCGTCATTCAAATAACGAGCAGTACTTC. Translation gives CASSFRHSNNEQYF.

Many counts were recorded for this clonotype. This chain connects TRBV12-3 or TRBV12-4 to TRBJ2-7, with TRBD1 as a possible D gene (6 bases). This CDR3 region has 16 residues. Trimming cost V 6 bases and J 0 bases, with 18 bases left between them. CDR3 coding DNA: TGTGCCAGCAGGCCATCGACAGGTCTCAGCTCCTACGAGCAGTACTTC. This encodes CASRPSTGLSSYEQYF.

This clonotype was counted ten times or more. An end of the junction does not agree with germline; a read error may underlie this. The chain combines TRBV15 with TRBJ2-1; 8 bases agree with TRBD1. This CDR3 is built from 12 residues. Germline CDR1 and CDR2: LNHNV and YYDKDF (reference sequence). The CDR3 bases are TGTGCCACCAGCAGTCTGGGGGACAGGCTGCTCTTC. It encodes CATSSLGDRLLF.

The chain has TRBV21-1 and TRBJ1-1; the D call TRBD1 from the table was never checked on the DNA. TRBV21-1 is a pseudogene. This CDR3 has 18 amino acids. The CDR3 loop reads CASSNGAVGVGVDTEAFF. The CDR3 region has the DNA TGTGCCAGCAGCAACGGCGCTGTGGGGGTGGGGGTGGACACTGAAGCTTTCTTT.

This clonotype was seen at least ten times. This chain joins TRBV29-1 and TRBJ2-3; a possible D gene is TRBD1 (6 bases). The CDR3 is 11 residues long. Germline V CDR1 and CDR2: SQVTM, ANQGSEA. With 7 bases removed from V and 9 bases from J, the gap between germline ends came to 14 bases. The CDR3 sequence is CSGVQGRTQYF. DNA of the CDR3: TGCAGCGGGGTACAGGGACGAACGCAGTATTTT.

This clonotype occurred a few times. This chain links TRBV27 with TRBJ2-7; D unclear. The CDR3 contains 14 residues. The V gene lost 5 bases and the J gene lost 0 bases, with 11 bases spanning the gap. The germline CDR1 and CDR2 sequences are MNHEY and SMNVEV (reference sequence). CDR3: CASSMGLFSYEQYF. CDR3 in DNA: TGTGCCAGCAGTATGGGCTTGTTCTCCTACGAGCAGTACTTC.

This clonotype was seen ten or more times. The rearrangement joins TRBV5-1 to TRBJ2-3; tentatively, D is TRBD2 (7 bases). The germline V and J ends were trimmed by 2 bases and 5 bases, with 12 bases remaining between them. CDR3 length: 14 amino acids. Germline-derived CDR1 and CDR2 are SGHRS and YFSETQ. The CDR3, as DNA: TGCGCCAGCAGCTTAGGGGGGGCCCAAGATACGCAGTATTTT. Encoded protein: CASSLGGAQDTQYF.

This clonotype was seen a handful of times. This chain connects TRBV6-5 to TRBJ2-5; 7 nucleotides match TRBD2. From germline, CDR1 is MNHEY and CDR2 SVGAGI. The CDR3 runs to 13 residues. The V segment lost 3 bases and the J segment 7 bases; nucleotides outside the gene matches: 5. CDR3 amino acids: CASSYPSGATQYF. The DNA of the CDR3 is TGTGCCAGCAGTTATCCTAGCGGAGCGACCCAGTACTTC.

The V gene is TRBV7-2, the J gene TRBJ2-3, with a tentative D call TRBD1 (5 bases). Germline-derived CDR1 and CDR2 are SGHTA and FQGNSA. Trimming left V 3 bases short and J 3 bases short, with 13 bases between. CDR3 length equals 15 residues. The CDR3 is CASSFYLTGTDTQYF. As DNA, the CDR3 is TGTGCCAGCAGCTTTTACTTAACAGGAACAGATACGCAGTATTTT. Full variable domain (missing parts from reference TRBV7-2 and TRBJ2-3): GAGVSQSPSNKVTEKGKDVELRCDPISGHTALYWYRQSLGQGLEFLIYFQGNSAPDKSGLPSDRFSAERTGGSVSTLTIQRTQQEDSAVYLCASSFYLTGTDTQYFGPGTRLTVL.

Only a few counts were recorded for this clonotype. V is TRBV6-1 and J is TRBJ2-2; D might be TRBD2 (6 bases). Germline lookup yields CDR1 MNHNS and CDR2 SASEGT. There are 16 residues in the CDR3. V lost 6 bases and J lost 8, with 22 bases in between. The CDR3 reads CASSPIAVAGSGELFF. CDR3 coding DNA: TGTGCCAGCAGCCCCATAGCGGTTGCGGGGAGTGGGGAGCTGTTTTTT.

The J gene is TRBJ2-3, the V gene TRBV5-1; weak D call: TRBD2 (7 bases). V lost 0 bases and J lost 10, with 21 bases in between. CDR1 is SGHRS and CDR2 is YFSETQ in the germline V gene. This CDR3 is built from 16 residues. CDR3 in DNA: TGCGCCAGCAGCTTGGGACAGACGGGGGGCGGAGGGGCGCAGTATTTT. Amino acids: CASSLGQTGGGGAQYF.

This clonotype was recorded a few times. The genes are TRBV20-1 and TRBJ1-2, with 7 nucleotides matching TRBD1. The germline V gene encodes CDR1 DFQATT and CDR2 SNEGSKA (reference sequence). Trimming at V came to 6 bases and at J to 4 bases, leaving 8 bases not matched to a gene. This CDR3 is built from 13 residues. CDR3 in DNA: TGCAGTGCGAGCAGGGGGTCGGGCTATGGCTACACCTTC. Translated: CSASRGSGYGYTF.